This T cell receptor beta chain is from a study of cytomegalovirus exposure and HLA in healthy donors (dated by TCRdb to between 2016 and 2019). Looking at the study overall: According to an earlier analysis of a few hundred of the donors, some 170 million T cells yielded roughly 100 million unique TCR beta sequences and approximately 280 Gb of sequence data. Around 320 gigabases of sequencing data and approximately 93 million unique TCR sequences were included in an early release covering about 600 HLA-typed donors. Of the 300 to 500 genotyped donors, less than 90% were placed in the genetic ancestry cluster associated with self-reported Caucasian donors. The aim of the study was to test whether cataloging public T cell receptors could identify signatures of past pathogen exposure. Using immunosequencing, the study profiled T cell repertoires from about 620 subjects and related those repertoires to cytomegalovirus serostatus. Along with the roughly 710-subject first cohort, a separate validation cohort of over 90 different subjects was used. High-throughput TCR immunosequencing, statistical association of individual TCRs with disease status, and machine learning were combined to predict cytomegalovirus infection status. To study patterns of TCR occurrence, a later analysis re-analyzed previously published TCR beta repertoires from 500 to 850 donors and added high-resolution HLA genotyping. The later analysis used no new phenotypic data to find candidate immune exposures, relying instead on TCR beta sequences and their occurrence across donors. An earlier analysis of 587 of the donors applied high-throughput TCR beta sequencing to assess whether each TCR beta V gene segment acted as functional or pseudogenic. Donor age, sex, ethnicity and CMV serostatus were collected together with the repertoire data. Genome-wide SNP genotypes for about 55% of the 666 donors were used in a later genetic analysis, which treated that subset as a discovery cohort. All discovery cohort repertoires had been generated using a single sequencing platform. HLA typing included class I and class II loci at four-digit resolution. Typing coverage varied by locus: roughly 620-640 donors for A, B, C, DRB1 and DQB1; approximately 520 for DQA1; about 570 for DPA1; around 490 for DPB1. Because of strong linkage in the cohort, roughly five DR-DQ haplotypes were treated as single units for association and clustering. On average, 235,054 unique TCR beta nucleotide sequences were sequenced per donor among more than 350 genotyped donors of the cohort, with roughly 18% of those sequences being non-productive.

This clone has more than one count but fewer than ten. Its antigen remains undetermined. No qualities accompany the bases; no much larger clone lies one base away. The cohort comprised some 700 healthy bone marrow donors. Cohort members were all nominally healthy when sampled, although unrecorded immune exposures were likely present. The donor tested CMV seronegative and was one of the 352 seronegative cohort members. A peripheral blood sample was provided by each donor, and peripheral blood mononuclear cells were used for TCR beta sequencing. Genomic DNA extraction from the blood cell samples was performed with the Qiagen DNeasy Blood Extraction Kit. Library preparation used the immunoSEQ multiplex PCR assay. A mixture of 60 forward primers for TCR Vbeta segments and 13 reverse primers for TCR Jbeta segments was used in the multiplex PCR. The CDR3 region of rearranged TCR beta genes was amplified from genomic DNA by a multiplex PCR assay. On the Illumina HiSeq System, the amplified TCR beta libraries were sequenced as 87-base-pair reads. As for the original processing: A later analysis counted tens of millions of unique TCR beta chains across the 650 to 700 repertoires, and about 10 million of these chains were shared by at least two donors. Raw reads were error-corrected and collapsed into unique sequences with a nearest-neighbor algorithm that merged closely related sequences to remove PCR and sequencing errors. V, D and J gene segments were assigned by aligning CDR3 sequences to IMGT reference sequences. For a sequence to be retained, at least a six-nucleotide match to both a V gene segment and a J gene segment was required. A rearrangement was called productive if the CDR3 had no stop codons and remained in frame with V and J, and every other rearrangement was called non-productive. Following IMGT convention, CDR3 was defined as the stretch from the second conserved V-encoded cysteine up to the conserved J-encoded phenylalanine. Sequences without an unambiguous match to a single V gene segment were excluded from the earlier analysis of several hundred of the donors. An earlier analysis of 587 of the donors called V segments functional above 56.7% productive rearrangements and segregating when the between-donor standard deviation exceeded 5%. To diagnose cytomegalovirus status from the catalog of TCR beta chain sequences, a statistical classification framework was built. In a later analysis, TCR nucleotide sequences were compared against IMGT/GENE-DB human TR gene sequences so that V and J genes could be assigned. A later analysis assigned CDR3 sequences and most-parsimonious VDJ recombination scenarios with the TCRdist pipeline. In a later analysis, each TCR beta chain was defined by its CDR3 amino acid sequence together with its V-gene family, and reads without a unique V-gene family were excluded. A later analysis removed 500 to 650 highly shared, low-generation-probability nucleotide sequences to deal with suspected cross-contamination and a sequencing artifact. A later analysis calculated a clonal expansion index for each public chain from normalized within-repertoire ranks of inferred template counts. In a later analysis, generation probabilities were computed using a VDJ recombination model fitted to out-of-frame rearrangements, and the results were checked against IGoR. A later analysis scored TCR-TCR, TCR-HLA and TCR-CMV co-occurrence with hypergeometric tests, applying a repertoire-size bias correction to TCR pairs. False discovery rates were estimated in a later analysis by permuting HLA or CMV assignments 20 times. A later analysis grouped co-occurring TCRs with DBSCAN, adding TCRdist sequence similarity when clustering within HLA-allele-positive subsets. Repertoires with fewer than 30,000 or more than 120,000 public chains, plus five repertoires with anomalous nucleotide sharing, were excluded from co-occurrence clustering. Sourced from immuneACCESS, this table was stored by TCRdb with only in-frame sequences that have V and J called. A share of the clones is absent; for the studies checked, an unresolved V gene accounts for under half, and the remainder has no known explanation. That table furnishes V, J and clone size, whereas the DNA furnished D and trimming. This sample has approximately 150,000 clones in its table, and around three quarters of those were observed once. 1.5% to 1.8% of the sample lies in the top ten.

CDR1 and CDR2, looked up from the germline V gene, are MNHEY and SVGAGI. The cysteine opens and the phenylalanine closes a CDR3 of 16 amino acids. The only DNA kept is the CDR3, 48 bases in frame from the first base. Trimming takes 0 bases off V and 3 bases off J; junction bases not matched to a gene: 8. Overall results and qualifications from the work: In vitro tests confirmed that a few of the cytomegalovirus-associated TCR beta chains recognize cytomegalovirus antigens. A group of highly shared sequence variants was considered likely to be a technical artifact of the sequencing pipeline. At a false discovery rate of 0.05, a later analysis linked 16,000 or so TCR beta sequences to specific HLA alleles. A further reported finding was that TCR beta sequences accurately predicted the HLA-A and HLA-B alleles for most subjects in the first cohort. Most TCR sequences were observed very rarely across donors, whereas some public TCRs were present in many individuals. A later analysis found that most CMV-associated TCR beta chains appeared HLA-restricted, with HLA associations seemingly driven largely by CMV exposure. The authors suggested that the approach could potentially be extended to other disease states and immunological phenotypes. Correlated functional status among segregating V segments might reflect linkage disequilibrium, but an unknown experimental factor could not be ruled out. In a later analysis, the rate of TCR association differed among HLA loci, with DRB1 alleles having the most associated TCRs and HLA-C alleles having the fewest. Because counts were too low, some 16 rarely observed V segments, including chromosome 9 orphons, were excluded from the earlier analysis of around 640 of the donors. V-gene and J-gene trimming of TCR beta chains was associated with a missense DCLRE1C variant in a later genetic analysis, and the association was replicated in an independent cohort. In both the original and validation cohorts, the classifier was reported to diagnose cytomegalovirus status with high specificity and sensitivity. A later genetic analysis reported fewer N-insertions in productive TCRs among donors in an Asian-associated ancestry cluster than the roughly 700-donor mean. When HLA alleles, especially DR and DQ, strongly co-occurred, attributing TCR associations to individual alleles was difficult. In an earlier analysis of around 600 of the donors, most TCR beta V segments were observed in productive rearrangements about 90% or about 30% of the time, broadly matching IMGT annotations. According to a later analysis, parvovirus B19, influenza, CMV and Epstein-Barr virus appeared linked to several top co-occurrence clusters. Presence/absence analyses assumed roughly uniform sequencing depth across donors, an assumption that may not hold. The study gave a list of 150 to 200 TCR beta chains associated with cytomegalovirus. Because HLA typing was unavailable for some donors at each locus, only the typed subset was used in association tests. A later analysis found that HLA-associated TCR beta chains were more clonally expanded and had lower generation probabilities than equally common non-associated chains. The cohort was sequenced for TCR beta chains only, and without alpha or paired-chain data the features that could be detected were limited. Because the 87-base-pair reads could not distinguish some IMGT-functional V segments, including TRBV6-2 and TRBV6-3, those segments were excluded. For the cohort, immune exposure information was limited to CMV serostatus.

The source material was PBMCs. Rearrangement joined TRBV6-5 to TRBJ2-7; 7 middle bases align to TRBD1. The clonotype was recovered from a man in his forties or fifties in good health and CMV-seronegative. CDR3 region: CASSYSMGAGGYEQYF. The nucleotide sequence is TGTGCCAGCAGTTACTCGATGGGGGCAGGGGGCTACGAGCAGTACTTC.